This T cell receptor (beta chain) derives from a study of shared clonotypes between healthy human individuals. Study-wide results and caveats: For naive CD4 cells, approximately 4.8% of clonotypes were shared across a few donors.

The table lists this clone with a few counts. The antigen remains undetermined. Clones were sequenced by immunoSEQ multiplex PCR, and TCRdb holds only the in-frame ones, with some missing. In the table there are under 200,000 clones, 85% to 95% of which are singletons. The TCR was taken from a woman aged 25 to 39 in good health. The sample comprised naive CD4+ T cells sorted from blood. Noted subset: CD45RA+ positively selected.

The CDR3 nucleotides are TGTGCCAGCAGCCCCAGATCGGACAGCTATGGCTACACCTTC. As protein: CASSPRSDSYGYTF. The genes are TRBV9 and TRBJ1-2; tentatively, D is TRBD1 (6 bases). The CDR3 is 14 residues long. Trimming removed 4 bases at V and 4 bases at J, with 14 bases between. The germline CDR1 and CDR2 sequences are SGDLS and YYNGEE.